This T cell receptor (beta chain) was retrieved from a study of blood T cell repertoires in COVID-19. Profiling relied on immunoSEQ multiplex PCR, and the TCRdb table lists in-frame clones only, not all of them. The sample gives 150,000 or so clones, roughly 86% of which show up once; 5.5% to 7% is in the top ten. CDR3 length equals 14 residues. Germline V gene data show CDR1 as SNHLY and CDR2 as FYNNEI. Trimming took off 10 bases at V and 0 bases at J, with 15 bases between the two ends. The chain recombines TRBV2 with TRBJ1-1, with D possibly matching TRBD1 (5 bases). The sequence derives from a man aged 50 to 59 with active or convalescent COVID-19. Sequencing input: peripheral blood. CDR3 residues: CAITRGGMNTEAFF. CDR3 bases: TGTGCCATCACTAGGGGAGGGATGAACACTGAAGCTTTCTTT.